This passage covers 15 T cell receptor beta chains from one sample sequenced in a study of shared clonotypes between healthy human individuals. Assay used: immunoSEQ multiplex PCR; TCRdb lists only in-frame clones, some missing. The sample lists over 950,000 clones, around 77% occurring once. The sample taken for sequencing was memory CD4+ T cells from PBMCs. Described subset: CD45RA-negative fraction. The origin of the receptors is a man aged 18 to 29 in good health. Some clones in this sample may be carry-over from other donors' samples.

This clone was observed a handful of times. The chain has TRBV7-8 and TRBJ1-2; D possibly corresponds to TRBD1 (5 bases). V dropped 1 base and J dropped 5 bases, with 14 bases sitting between them. Per germline, CDR1 SGHVS and CDR2 FQNEAQ. This CDR3 is built from 15 residues. The CDR3 sequence is CASSLDGRALYGYTF. The CDR3 bases are TGTGCCAGCAGCTTAGACGGCAGGGCATTATATGGCTACACCTTC.

The chain combines TRBV4-2 with TRBJ1-1, with 7 bases that match TRBD1. The CDR3 has 16 amino acids. Per the germline V gene, CDR1 is LGHNA and CDR2 is YNFKEQ. V gave up 2 bases and J gave up 5 bases; unmatched junction bases: 11. The CDR3 nucleotides read TGTGCCAGCAGCCAAAAACTACAGGGGTGGGGGACTGAAGCTTTCTTT. Amino acid sequence: CASSQKLQGWGTEAFF.

The genes are TRBV11-1 and TRBJ2-3, with D possibly TRBD2 on 5 matching bases. Germline values: CDR1 SGHAT, CDR2 FQDESV (reference sequence). This CDR3 contains 17 residues. The V gene lost 2 bases and the J gene lost 0 bases, with 15 bases spanning the gap. CDR3 residues: CASSLMDSTSSTDTQYF. Here the CDR3 DNA reads TGTGCCAGCAGCTTAATGGACTCCACCTCTAGCACAGATACGCAGTATTTT.

V and J are TRBV7-2 and TRBJ2-1, with 9 bases fitting TRBD2. Per germline, CDR1 SGHTA and CDR2 FQGNSA. This CDR3 contains 14 residues. J gave up 5 bases and V 6 bases, and 5 bases lay outside the gene matches. The CDR3 here is CASRALAGNNEQFF. CDR3 sequence (DNA): TGTGCCAGCAGGGCTCTAGCGGGAAACAATGAGCAGTTCTTC.

On this clone: This specimen includes other DNA sequences encoding the same CDR3. V is TRBV29-1 and J is TRBJ2-7; D gene ambiguous. The CDR3 loop spans 11 amino acids. Germline loops: CDR1 SQVTM, CDR2 ANQGSEA. V was trimmed by 5 bases and J by 1 base, leaving 6 bases between them. CDR3 in DNA: TGCAGCGTTCGCGGTTCCTACGAGCAGTACTTC. Its protein is CSVRGSYEQYF.

This clone was detected many times. The chain recombines TRBV25-1 with TRBJ2-1; TRBD1 matches at 9 bases. Germline CDR1 is MGHDK and CDR2 is SYGVNS. This CDR3 spans 16 amino acids. V lost 7 bases to trimming and J lost 11 bases; unmatched junction nucleotides: 18. CDR3 sequence (DNA): TGTGCCAGCACCCCAGGAGGGACAGGGACGAGGAATCAGCAGTTCTTC. It translates to CASTPGGTGTRNQQFF.

Turning to this clone: The sample has other DNA sequences that encode this CDR3 too. The CDR3 coding sequence is TGTGCCAGCAGCCGCTCGGGTACTGAAGCTTTCTTT. This sequence encodes CASSRSGTEAFF. The chain links TRBV6-5 to TRBJ1-1; D is undetermined. V lost 6 bases, J lost 5 bases, and 10 bases lay in between. CDR3 size: 12 residues. Germline V gene sequence: CDR1 MNHEY, CDR2 SVGAGI.

In the case of this clone: The same CDR3 can be traced to other DNA sequences in this sample. The chain uses TRBV7-9 and TRBJ2-5, with 8 nucleotides matching TRBD2. The CDR3 has 15 amino acids. Trimming took 5 bases from V and 1 from J; bases not matched to a gene: 6. CDR1 and CDR2 (germline): SEHNR, FQNEAQ (reference sequence). CDR3 sequence reads: CASSPGGGRQETQYF. For the CDR3, the DNA is TGTGCCAGCAGCCCCGGGGGGGGCCGCCAAGAGACCCAGTACTTC.

CDR3 region: CASSELGLAGTDTQYF. CDR3 nucleotide sequence: TGTGCCAGCAGTGAATTAGGTCTAGCCGGCACAGATACGCAGTATTTT. The gene calls are TRBV25-1 and TRBJ2-3; a possible D gene is TRBD2 (5 bases). The CDR3 runs to 16 residues. CDR1 MGHDK and CDR2 SYGVNS come from the germline V gene. Trimming removed 1 base at V and 1 base at J, with 12 bases between.

This sequence joins TRBV7-3 and TRBJ2-1; D ambiguous. CDR1 SGHTA and CDR2 FQGTGA come from the germline V gene. CDR3 length: 13 residues. The V end lost 2 bases, the J end lost 5 bases, and 7 bases lay between the germline ends. CDR3 loop: CASSLQRDNEQFF. The CDR3 region has the DNA TGTGCCAGCAGCTTACAGAGAGACAATGAGCAGTTCTTC.

This clone was found a few times. This rearrangement joins TRBV30 to TRBJ2-1; D possibly uses TRBD1 or TRBD2 (5 bases each). Germline lookup yields CDR1 GTSNPN and CDR2 SVGIG (reference sequence). CDR3 length: 17 residues. V lost 4 bases to trimming and J lost 2 bases, with 21 bases between them. CDR3 in amino acids: CAWTSASGTKTYNEQFF. DNA for the CDR3: TGTGCCTGGACCTCCGCTTCCGGGACGAAAACCTACAATGAGCAGTTCTTC.

The J gene is TRBJ2-5, the V gene TRBV5-6; no firm D call. Germline V gives CDR1 SGHDT, CDR2 YYEEEE. This CDR3 contains 12 residues. The V end lost 0 bases, the J end lost 5 bases, and 5 bases lay between the germline ends. CDR3 in DNA: TGTGCCAGCAGCTTGGATTGGGAGACCCAGTACTTC. It is translated as CASSLDWETQYF.

The chain joins TRBV9 to TRBJ2-2; D uncertain. Trimming shortened V by 7 bases and J by 3 bases, and 10 bases separated the two germline ends. This CDR3 has 13 residues. CDR1 is SGDLS and CDR2 is YYNGEE in the germline V gene. CDR3 sequence (DNA): TGTGCCAGCGTGAACCGGGACACCGGGGAGCTGTTTTTT. It specifies CASVNRDTGELFF.

The chain is built from TRBV6-1 and TRBJ2-5; D not certain. Per germline, CDR1 MNHNS and CDR2 SASEGT. V was cut by 11 bases and J by 4 bases, with 11 bases left in between. CDR3 length: 11 residues. The CDR3 nucleotides are TGTGCCGGGCCCCCCCGAGAGACCCAGTACTTC. It codes for CAGPPRETQYF.

This clone was detected only once. The gene calls are TRBV12-2 and TRBJ2-1. TRBV12-2 is reported as a pseudogene. The CDR3 length is 17 residues. CDR3 sequence: CASRLAGDERTYNEQFF. The CDR3 coding sequence is TGTGCAAGTCGCTTAGCGGGGGATGAGAGAACCTACAATGAGCAGTTCTTC.